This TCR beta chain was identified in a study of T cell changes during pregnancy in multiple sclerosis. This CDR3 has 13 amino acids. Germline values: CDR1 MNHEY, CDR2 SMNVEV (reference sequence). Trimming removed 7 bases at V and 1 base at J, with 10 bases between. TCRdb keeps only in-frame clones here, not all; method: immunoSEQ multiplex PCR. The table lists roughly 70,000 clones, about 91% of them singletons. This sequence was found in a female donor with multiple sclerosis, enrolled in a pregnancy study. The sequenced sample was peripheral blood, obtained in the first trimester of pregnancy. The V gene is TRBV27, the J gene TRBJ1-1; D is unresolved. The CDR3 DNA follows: TGTGCCAGCAAACCGGTCGGGAACACTGAAGCTTTCTTT. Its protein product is CASKPVGNTEAFF.